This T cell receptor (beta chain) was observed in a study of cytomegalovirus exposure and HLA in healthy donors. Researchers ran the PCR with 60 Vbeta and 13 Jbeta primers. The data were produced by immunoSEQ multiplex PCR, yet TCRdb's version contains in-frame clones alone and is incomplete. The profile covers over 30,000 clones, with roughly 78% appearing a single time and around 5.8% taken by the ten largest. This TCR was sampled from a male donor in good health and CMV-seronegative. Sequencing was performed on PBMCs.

The CDR3 DNA is TGTGCCAGCAGCTTAGGATACGGACTAGCGGGAGATGAGCAGTTCTTC. Translating gives CASSLGYGLAGDEQFF. This chain uses TRBV7-9 with TRBJ2-1, with 13 nucleotides matching TRBD2. The CDR3 has 16 amino acids. From germline, CDR1 is SEHNR and CDR2 FQNEAQ (reference sequence). V was clipped by 1 base and J by 8 bases; unmatched bases: 5.